This T cell receptor beta chain was identified during a study of blood T cell repertoires in COVID-19. Study information: T cells, B-cell-depleted T cells, or PBMCs supplied cDNA or gDNA.

Profiling relied on immunoSEQ multiplex PCR, and the TCRdb table lists in-frame clones only, not all of them. The data show some 280,000 clones, roughly 88% seen once. This clone was seen only once. V gave up 4 bases and J gave up 8 bases; unmatched junction bases: 2. Germline V gene sequence: CDR1 KGHSY, CDR2 FQNENV. The CDR3 sequence is 13 residues long. The chain recombines TRBV16 with TRBJ1-4; 9 bases are a match to TRBD1. Input material: peripheral blood. This clonotype was sampled from a woman in her twenties or thirties with active or convalescent COVID-19. The CDR3 sequence: CASSRQGVEKLFF. The CDR3 DNA sequence: TGTGCCAGCAGCCGACAGGGGGTGGAAAAACTGTTTTTT.